These 5 T cell receptor beta chains share one sample of origin, sequenced in a study of blood T cell repertoires in COVID-19 (dated by TCRdb to the early 2020s). The library was made by the immunoSEQ multiplex PCR assay. TCRdb took over this immuneACCESS table, retaining in-frame rearrangements with V and J assigned. Such tables are incomplete; in checked studies, under half of the missing clones stem from an unresolved V gene, and the remainder is unexplained. The sample profile shows a few hundred thousand clones; 65% to 90% of them were found once. The ten largest make up approximately 2% of the sample. Source material: peripheral blood. The source of these receptors is a man younger than 40 with active or convalescent COVID-19.

J is TRBJ2-7 and V is TRBV29-1; 14 bases are shared with TRBD2. The germline CDR1 and CDR2 sequences are SQVTM and ANQGSEA. The length of the CDR3 is 15 residues. Trimming took 6 bases from V and 2 from J; bases not matched to a gene: 6. The DNA of the CDR3 is TGCAGCGTCCGAGGGACTAGCGGGGGCCCCTACGAGCAGTACTTC. Its translation is CSVRGTSGGPYEQYF.

The chain couples TRBV20-1 to TRBJ2-4, with TRBD1 matching 7 bases. CDR1 is DFQATT and CDR2 is SNEGSKA in the germline V gene (reference sequence). V gave up 7 bases and J gave up 12 bases; unmatched junction bases: 6. The CDR3 sequence is 10 residues long. The CDR3 protein is CSVGTDHQYF. The DNA for the CDR3 is TGCAGTGTCGGGACAGACCATCAGTACTTC.

CDR3 sequence reads: CASSQDMGQEAFF. The CDR3 coding sequence is TGTGCCAGCAGCCAAGATATGGGGCAGGAAGCTTTCTTT. The gene calls are TRBV3-1 (or the pseudogene TRBV3-2) and TRBJ1-1; TRBD1 is a possible D gene (5 bases). The V and J ends lost 0 bases and 8 bases respectively, with 10 bases between them. This CDR3 comprises 13 residues. CDR1 LGHDT and CDR2 YNNKEL come from the germline V gene (reference sequence).

V and J are TRBV6-1 and TRBJ1-1, with D unclear. CDR1 and CDR2 from the germline V gene are MNHNS and SASEGT. This CDR3 has 12 residues. Deletions cut 2 bases from V and 12 bases from J, with 13 bases between. DNA of the CDR3: TGTGCCAGCAGTGAACAACATCCCAAGACTTTCTTT. This sequence encodes CASSEQHPKTFF.

This chain joins TRBV27 and TRBJ1-1; the D is unclear. Germline V CDR1 and CDR2: MNHEY, SMNVEV (reference sequence). V was shortened by 8 bases and J by 1 base, with 8 bases between the two germline ends. The CDR3 extends over 12 amino acids. CDR3 sequence: CASGSGNTEAFF. Written as DNA, the CDR3 is TGTGCCAGCGGCTCAGGGAACACTGAAGCTTTCTTT.